These 29 T cell receptor beta chains came from one sample sequenced in a study of shared clonotypes between healthy human individuals. CD45RO-negative, CCR7-positively selected cells formed the naive CD8 fraction, excluding terminally differentiated effector memory CD45RA+ cells. TCRdb's copy holds only in-frame clones and misses some; the assay was immunoSEQ multiplex PCR. Here the sample spans about 750,000 clones, 80% to 95% being singletons. Specimen: naive CD8+ T cells sorted from blood. Receptor source: a man aged 25-45 years in good health.

CDR3 nucleotides: TGTGCCAGCAGCCCCAACAGGGGAGACTACGAGCAGTACTTC. It codes for CASSPNRGDYEQYF. The gene calls are TRBV7-6 and TRBJ2-7, with TRBD1 matching 7 bases. The CDR3 length is 14 residues. In germline, CDR1 is SGHVS, CDR2 FNYEAQ. The V gene end was trimmed by 5 bases and the J gene end by 3 bases; junction bases not matched to a gene: 7.

This sequence joins TRBV14 and TRBJ2-7; weak D call: TRBD1 (5 bases). Germline lookup yields CDR1 SGHDN and CDR2 FVKESK. V shed 5 bases and J shed 6 bases, with 14 bases lying between them. This CDR3 is 13 amino acids long. The CDR3 DNA is TGTGCCAGCAGCATCACTACAGGTAGCGAGCAGTACTTC. Its protein product is CASSITTGSEQYF.

This chain uses TRBV7-9 with TRBJ1-2; no reliable D call. V was trimmed by 6 bases and J by 4 bases, leaving 15 bases between them. From germline, CDR1 is SEHNR and CDR2 FQNEAQ (reference sequence). CDR3 length: 14 amino acids. The CDR3 region has the DNA TGTGCCAGCAGTCCCCCGGGCGGAATCTATGGCTACACCTTC. Its translation: CASSPPGGIYGYTF.

This clone appeared a few times. V gene TRBV5-6 combines with J gene TRBJ1-2, with D perhaps TRBD1 (6 bases). Germline V gene data show CDR1 as SGHDT and CDR2 as YYEEEE. V was shortened by 6 bases and J by 4 bases, with 13 bases between the two germline ends. CDR3 length: 13 residues. The CDR3 nucleotides read TGTGCCAGCACCCCGGGGGCCATCTATGGCTACACCTTC. Protein: CASTPGAIYGYTF.

The rearrangement uses TRBV18 and TRBJ1-1; D ambiguous. The length of the CDR3 is 13 residues. With 4 bases removed from V and 2 bases from J, the gap between germline ends came to 8 bases. The germline CDR1 and CDR2 sequences are KGHSH and LQKENI. The CDR3 loop is CASSLGRNTEAFF. DNA of the CDR3: TGTGCCAGCTCACTGGGCCGTAACACTGAAGCTTTCTTT.

This chain joins TRBV6-6 and TRBJ2-3; 7 nucleotides agree with TRBD1. In germline, CDR1 is MNHNY, CDR2 SVGAGI (reference sequence). V dropped 5 bases and J dropped 2; count of bases not matched to a gene: 10. The CDR3 is 16 residues long. In DNA, the CDR3 is TGTGCCAGCAGTCTACTCGGACAGGCGTTCACAGATACGCAGTATTTT. The encoded protein is CASSLLGQAFTDTQYF.

Only one count was recorded for this clone. V and J are TRBV9 and TRBJ2-6; possibly TRBD2 for D (5 bases). Trimming stripped 8 bases from V and 0 bases from J, with 15 bases between. Germline CDR1 reads SGDLS; CDR2 reads YYNGEE. The CDR3 has 16 residues. Here the CDR3 DNA reads TGTGCCAGTATGGCGAGGGCCGGCTCTGGGGCCAACGTCCTGACTTTC. Amino acid sequence: CASMARAGSGANVLTF.

The J gene is TRBJ2-7, the V gene TRBV27, with 8 bases aligning to TRBD2. This CDR3 has 14 amino acids. Germline CDR1 is MNHEY and CDR2 is SMNVEV (reference sequence). Trimming cost V 5 bases and J 4 bases; bases outside gene matches: 7. Here the CDR3 DNA reads TGTGCCAGCAGTCAAACTAGCGGCCTATACGAGCAGTACTTC. As protein: CASSQTSGLYEQYF.

The count of this clone is one. The chain carries TRBV4-1 and TRBJ2-2; tentatively, D is TRBD2 (6 bases). V lost 7 bases, J lost 0 bases, and 15 bases lay in between. This CDR3 contains 16 residues. CDR1 and CDR2 (germline): MGHRA, YSYEKL. CDR3 region: CASTRELAANTGELFF. The DNA for the CDR3 is TGCGCCAGCACGCGAGAACTAGCAGCGAACACCGGGGAGCTGTTTTTT.

The chain links TRBV5-6 to TRBJ2-7, with TRBD1 matching 8 bases. The CDR3 is 17 amino acids. Trimming at V came to 5 bases and at J to 5 bases, leaving 18 bases not matched to a gene. Germline V gene sequence: CDR1 SGHDT, CDR2 YYEEEE. In DNA form, the CDR3 reads TGTGCCAGCAGTTCTGGACAGGGAAAGACTCTAAAGGACGAGCAGTACTTC. This codes for CASSSGQGKTLKDEQYF.

J is TRBJ2-3 and V is TRBV15; 10 positions agree with TRBD2. This CDR3 contains 17 residues. V gave up 5 bases and J gave up 4 bases; unmatched junction bases: 12. Germline CDR1 reads LNHNV; CDR2 reads YYDKDF (reference sequence). CDR3 sequence (DNA): TGTGCCACCAGCGGATTTTCTAGCGGGAGAATGGCAGATACGCAGTATTTT. This translates into CATSGFSSGRMADTQYF.

The J gene is TRBJ2-2, the V gene TRBV4-1, with TRBD2 identical over 7 bases. This CDR3 has 16 residues. Germline CDR1 is MGHRA and CDR2 is YSYEKL. Unmatched junction bases numbered 6, after V lost 4 bases and J lost 1 base. In nucleotides, the CDR3 is TGCGCCAGCAGCCCCCATTCGGGAGGGAACACCGGGGAGCTGTTTTTT. Its translation is CASSPHSGGNTGELFF.

The CDR3 region has the DNA TGTGCCAGCAGTTACTCCCGGATCGACACAGATACGCAGTATTTT. This translates into CASSYSRIDTDTQYF. The chain uses TRBV6-6 and TRBJ2-3; D is undetermined. Germline V gives CDR1 MNHNY, CDR2 SVGAGI (reference sequence). The CDR3 is 15 amino acids. Between the trimmed V and J ends, which lost 0 bases and 2 bases, there was a span of 9 bases.

The genes are TRBV25-1 and TRBJ2-1; TRBD1 is a possible D gene (7 bases). The CDR3 loop spans 18 amino acids. With 3 bases removed from V and 3 bases from J, the gap between germline ends came to 21 bases. Germline V CDR1 and CDR2: MGHDK, SYGVNS. In nucleotides, the CDR3 is TGTGCCAGCAGTGATCAGCGGGCAGACAGGGACCACTACAATGAGCAGTTCTTC. Its protein product is CASSDQRADRDHYNEQFF.

The rearrangement joins TRBV7-9 to TRBJ1-4, with unresolved D. The CDR3 is made up of 14 amino acids. Germline V gives CDR1 SEHNR, CDR2 FQNEAQ (reference sequence). Trimming cost V 3 bases and J 6 bases, with 11 bases left between them. This CDR3 is CASSLVGRDEKLFF. CDR3 nucleotide sequence: TGTGCCAGCAGCTTGGTAGGGAGAGATGAAAAACTGTTTTTT.

The rearrangement uses TRBV29-1 and TRBJ2-7; D gene ambiguous. V shed 4 bases and J shed 3 bases, with 13 bases lying between them. This CDR3 has 13 amino acids. Per germline, CDR1 SQVTM and CDR2 ANQGSEA. CDR3 nucleotides: TGCAGCGTTGTTTGGACCCACAACTACGAGCAGTACTTC. This codes for CSVVWTHNYEQYF.

CDR3 amino acids: CASSPRGGIQSGANVLTF. CDR3 DNA: TGTGCCAGCAGCCCCCGAGGGGGTATCCAGTCTGGGGCCAACGTCCTGACTTTC. This sequence joins TRBV7-3 and TRBJ2-6; TRBD1 is a possible D gene (6 bases). V gave up 5 bases and J gave up 1 base, with 18 bases separating them. The CDR3 covers 18 residues. The germline gives CDR1 SGHTA, CDR2 FQGTGA. Variable domain in full (rest from reference TRBV7-3 and TRBJ2-6): GAGVSQTPSNKVTEKGKYVELRCDPISGHTALYWYRQSLGQGPEFLIYFQGTGAADDSGLPNDRFFAVRPEGSVSTLKIQRTERGDSAVYLCASSPRGGIQSGANVLTFGAGSRLTVL.

This chain connects TRBV7-9 to TRBJ2-3, with 9 bases identical to TRBD1. The J segment lost 6 bases and the V segment lost 6 bases, leaving 13 bases of the junction unmatched. The germline CDR1 and CDR2 sequences are SEHNR and FQNEAQ (reference sequence). The length of the CDR3 is 16 residues. The CDR3 spells CASSPPFGTGTDTQYF. CDR3 nucleotides: TGTGCCAGCAGTCCCCCGTTCGGGACAGGGACCGATACGCAGTATTTT. Combining the CDR3 with reference TRBV7-9 and TRBJ2-3 gives the whole variable domain DTGVSQNPRHKITKRGQNVTFRCDPISEHNRLYWYRQTLGQGPEFLTYFQNEAQLEKSRLLSDRFSAERPKGSFSTLEIQRTEQGDSAMYLCASSPPFGTGTDTQYFGPGTRLTVL.

The J gene is TRBJ2-1, the V gene TRBV21-1. TRBV21-1 counts as a pseudogene. CDR3 length equals 15 residues. The CDR3 DNA sequence: TGTGCCAGCAGCAAAACTCCGTTAGGGCCAATTGAGCAGTTCTTC. Its translation: CASSKTPLGPIEQFF.

The V gene is TRBV5-6, the J gene TRBJ1-5, with no clear D. The CDR3 runs 15 residues. The V gene lost 0 bases and the J gene lost 5 bases, with 12 bases spanning the gap. Germline V gene data show CDR1 as SGHDT and CDR2 as YYEEEE. The DNA for the CDR3 is TGTGCCAGCAGCTTGGGATCACGGAGGGATCAGCCCCAGCATTTT. This translates into CASSLGSRRDQPQHF.

The chain is built from TRBV4-3 and TRBJ2-7, with D possibly matching TRBD1 (5 bases). The V end lost 4 bases, the J end lost 3 bases, and 13 bases lay between the germline ends. The germline CDR1 and CDR2 sequences are LGHNA and YSLEER. The length of the CDR3 is 14 residues. This chain's CDR3 is CASSPTDGHYEQYF. In DNA form, the CDR3 reads TGCGCCAGCAGCCCGACAGACGGTCACTACGAGCAGTACTTC.

V gene TRBV27 combines with J gene TRBJ1-2; 7 bases are shared with TRBD1. This CDR3 region has 15 residues. Per the germline V gene, CDR1 is MNHEY and CDR2 is SMNVEV (reference sequence). Trimming at V came to 6 bases and at J to 7 bases, leaving 14 bases not matched to a gene. The CDR3 DNA sequence: TGTGCCAGCAGCAAGTGGGACAGTCCAAAGAGTGGCTACACCTTC. This sequence encodes CASSKWDSPKSGYTF.

This chain uses TRBV4-3 with TRBJ2-1; no firm D call. Per germline, CDR1 LGHNA and CDR2 YSLEER. This CDR3 region has 11 residues. Trimming took off 1 base at V and 9 bases at J, with 4 bases between the two ends. The CDR3 DNA is TGCGCCAGCAGCCAAGGGACTGAGCAGTTCTTC. Its translation: CASSQGTEQFF.

The chain links TRBV28 to TRBJ1-5, with D perhaps matching TRBD1 (5 bases). Per germline, CDR1 MDHEN and CDR2 SYDVKM. V dropped 5 bases and J dropped 4 bases, with 18 bases sitting between them. This CDR3 has 16 amino acids. Here the CDR3 DNA reads TGTGCCAGCAGTCCAAGAGGGGTTGGCAAAAATCAGCCCCAGCATTTT. Translating gives CASSPRGVGKNQPQHF.

The chain uses TRBV4-2 and TRBJ2-1; D remains ambiguous. The V and J ends lost 1 base and 10 bases respectively, with 8 bases between them. Per germline, CDR1 LGHNA and CDR2 YNFKEQ. The CDR3 totals 12 residues. In DNA form, the CDR3 reads TGTGCCAGCAGCCAAGGGCTCAGGGAGCAGTTCTTC. Translating gives CASSQGLREQFF.

This rearrangement joins TRBV28 to TRBJ1-1, with 8 bases matching TRBD1. The CDR3 has 15 residues. J gave up 4 bases and V 4 bases, and 8 bases lay outside the gene matches. Germline lookup yields CDR1 MDHEN and CDR2 SYDVKM. DNA for the CDR3: TGTGCCAGCAGTTCAATAGGACAGGGCTCCACTGAAGCTTTCTTT. Its protein product is CASSSIGQGSTEAFF.

This clone was seen a single time. The rearrangement joins TRBV15 to TRBJ2-1; possibly TRBD2 for D (5 bases). The germline V gene encodes CDR1 LNHNV and CDR2 YYDKDF (reference sequence). This CDR3 is built from 15 residues. V lost 1 base, J lost 8 bases, and 15 bases lay in between. The CDR3 sequence is CATSRGGGRTDEQFF. For the CDR3, the DNA is TGTGCCACCAGCAGAGGAGGAGGCCGGACCGATGAGCAGTTCTTC.

The V and J genes are TRBV27 and TRBJ2-6; the D gene is possibly TRBD1 (5 bases). V shed 2 bases and J shed 4 bases, with 12 bases lying between them. Germline CDR1 MNHEY, CDR2 SMNVEV (reference sequence). CDR3 length: 16 amino acids. Written as DNA, the CDR3 is TGTGCCAGCAGTTTAGTGTTGGGGCTCGGGGCCAACGTCCTGACTTTC. Its translation is CASSLVLGLGANVLTF.

The chain links TRBV11-3 to TRBJ2-3; D gene uncertain. The V and J ends lost 1 base and 0 bases respectively, with 8 bases between them. CDR1 is SGHNT and CDR2 is YENEEA in the germline V gene. The CDR3 runs 15 residues. The CDR3, as DNA: TGTGCCAGCAGCTTAGCTACAGTTAGCACAGATACGCAGTATTTT. It codes for CASSLATVSTDTQYF.